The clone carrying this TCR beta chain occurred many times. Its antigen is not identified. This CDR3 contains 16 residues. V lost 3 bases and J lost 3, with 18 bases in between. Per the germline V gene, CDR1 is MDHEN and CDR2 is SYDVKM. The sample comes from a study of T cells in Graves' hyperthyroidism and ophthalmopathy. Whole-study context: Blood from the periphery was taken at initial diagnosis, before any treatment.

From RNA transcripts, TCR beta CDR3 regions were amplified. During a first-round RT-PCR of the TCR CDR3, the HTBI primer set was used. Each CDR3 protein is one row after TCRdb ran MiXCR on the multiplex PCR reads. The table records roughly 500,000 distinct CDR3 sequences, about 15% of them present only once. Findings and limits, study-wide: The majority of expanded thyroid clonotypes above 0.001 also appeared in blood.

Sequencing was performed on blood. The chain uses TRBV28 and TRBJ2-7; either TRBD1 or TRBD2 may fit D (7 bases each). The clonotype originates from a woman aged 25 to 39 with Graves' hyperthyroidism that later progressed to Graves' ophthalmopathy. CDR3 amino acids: CASSLGGGVKVYEQYF. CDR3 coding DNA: TGTGCCAGCAGTTTGGGAGGGGGCGTAAAGGTCTACGAGCAGTACTTC. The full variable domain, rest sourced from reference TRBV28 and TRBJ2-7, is DVKVTQSSRYLVKRTGEKVFLECVQDMDHENMFWYRQDPGLGLRLIYFSYDVKMKEKGDIPEGYSVSREKKERFSLILESASTNQTSMYLCASSLGGGVKVYEQYFGPGTRLTVT.